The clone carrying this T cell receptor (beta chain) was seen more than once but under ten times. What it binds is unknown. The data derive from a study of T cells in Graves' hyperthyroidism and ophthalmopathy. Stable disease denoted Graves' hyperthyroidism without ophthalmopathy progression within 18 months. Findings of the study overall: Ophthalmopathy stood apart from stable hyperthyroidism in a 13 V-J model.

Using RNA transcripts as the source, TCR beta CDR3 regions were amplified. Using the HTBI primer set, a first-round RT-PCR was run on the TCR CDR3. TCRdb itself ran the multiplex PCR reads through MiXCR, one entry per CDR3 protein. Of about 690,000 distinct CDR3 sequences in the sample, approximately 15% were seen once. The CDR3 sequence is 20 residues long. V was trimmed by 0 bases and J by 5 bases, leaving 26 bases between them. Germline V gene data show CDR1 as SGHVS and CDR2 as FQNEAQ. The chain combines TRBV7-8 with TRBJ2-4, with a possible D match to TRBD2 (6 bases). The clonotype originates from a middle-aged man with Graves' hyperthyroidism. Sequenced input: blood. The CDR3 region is CASSLASILVRSGGQNIQYF. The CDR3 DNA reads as TGTGCCAGCAGCTTAGCTTCTATCCTGGTTCGTTCTGGAGGGCAAAACATTCAGTACTTC.